This TCR beta chain was captured by sequencing in a study of blood T cell repertoires in COVID-19 (dated by TCRdb to about 2020). Some background on the complete study: Collaborator samples came from the United States, Italy and Spain and covered acute and convalescent phases of COVID-19. The prospective study material was composed of cDNA or gDNA derived from T cells, B-cell-depleted T cells, or PBMCs. Subjects who had been exposed to COVID-19, were actively infected with it, or had recovered from it provided the deeply sampled blood TCRbeta repertoires that made up the dataset. The repertoires were released in a freely available public database intended as a resource for research on the immune response to SARS-CoV-2. Samples came from the ongoing ImmuneRACE study (first 160 participants) plus 1,254 subjects from 6 global collaborators. A de-identified subject ID, COVID-19 status, age in years and sex were almost always included in the sample metadata. Where HLA class I and class II types were available, the types were taken from metadata supplied by the sample provider, not from assay-based typing.

Of note for this clone: Its antigen remains unidentified. No clone much larger than this one lies a single base away; base qualities are absent.

Study-wide findings and limitations: How much clinical and demographic metadata was included differed by source and by participant, and the metadata was provided uncurated.

TCRbeta CDR3 regions were amplified from genomic DNA by means of the immunoSEQ Assay, a bias-controlled multiplex PCR. Per the original workflow: Nucleated cell counts per sample were estimated from amplification of reference gene primers within the assay. To quantify the absolute abundance of each unique TCRbeta CDR3 rearrangement, sequence reads were collapsed and filtered. For each sample, productive Simpson clonality was calculated as the square root of Simpson's diversity index over productive rearrangements. TCRdb limited this immuneACCESS table to in-frame rearrangements with V and J called. A share of clones is missing; checked studies link under half to unresolved V genes, and the rest is unexplained. The DNA was the basis for D and trimming; V, J and clone size are from that table. Recorded for this sample are 140,000 to 150,000 clones; 65% to 90% of them occurred a single time. About 10% of the sample goes to the ten largest clones.

Whole blood was collected in K2EDTA tubes by collaborating institutions according to the institutions' own protocols. For TCRbeta analysis, collaborators shipped samples in one of three forms: frozen whole blood, isolated PBMCs, or DNA extracted from either of those sample types. The CDR3 sequence holds 13 residues, the cysteine and phenylalanine included. Of all the DNA, just the CDR3 is kept, 39 bases in frame from base 1. Germline trimming: 5 bases from V, 8 bases from J; junction bases outside gene matches: 7. According to the germline V gene, CDR1 reads MNHEY and CDR2 reads SVGAGI. The specimen sequenced was peripheral blood. The sequence was collected from a man aged 55-75 years with active or convalescent COVID-19. The chain is encoded by TRBV6-5 joined to TRBJ1-2; 8 bases in the junction line up with TRBD1. The nucleotide sequence is given as TGTGCCAGCAGTACCAGGGGGCTATGGGGCTACACCTTC. Its protein product is CASSTRGLWGYTF.